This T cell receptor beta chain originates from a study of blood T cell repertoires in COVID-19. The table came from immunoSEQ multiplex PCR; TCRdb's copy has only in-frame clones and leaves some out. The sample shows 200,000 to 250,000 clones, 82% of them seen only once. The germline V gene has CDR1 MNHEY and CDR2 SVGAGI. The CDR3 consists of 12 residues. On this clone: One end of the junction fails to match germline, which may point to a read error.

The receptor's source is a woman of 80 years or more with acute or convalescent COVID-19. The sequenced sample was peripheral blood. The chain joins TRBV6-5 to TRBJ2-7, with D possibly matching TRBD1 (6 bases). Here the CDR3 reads CASSYRDIEKYF. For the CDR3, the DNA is TGTGCCAGCAGTTACCGGGACATCGAGAAGTACTTC.